The 23 T cell receptor beta chains in this list originate from one sample, sequenced in a study of shared T cell receptors in the human thymus. The table came from immunoSEQ multiplex PCR; TCRdb's copy has only in-frame clones and leaves some out. The table has approximately 580,000 clones, about 84% seen once; the top ten hold 0.013%. The sample was also linked to a second study, of human thymus T cells.

Sequencing was done on a sample of thymocytes. Every receptor here comes from a boy younger than two with a congenital heart defect.

The chain joins TRBV28 to TRBJ2-5; possible D gene TRBD2, 6 bases. The CDR3 covers 18 residues. The V gene's germline CDR1 is MDHEN and CDR2 SYDVKM. Trimming took off 2 bases at V and 4 bases at J, with 23 bases between the two ends. Here the CDR3 DNA reads TGTGCCAGCAGTTTACCAGTGCGTGGGGGAGGACTTAGAGAGACCCAGTACTTC. This codes for CASSLPVRGGGLRETQYF.

The chain couples TRBV28 to TRBJ2-1, with 14 positions matching TRBD2. This CDR3 contains 17 residues. The V and J ends lost 6 bases and 9 bases, in that order; junction bases with no gene match: 13. Germline CDR1 and CDR2: MDHEN and SYDVKM. CDR3 DNA: TGTGCCAGCAGCTTTAGCGAGGGACTAGCGGGAGACGCTGAGCAGTTCTTC. Translated, it gives CASSFSEGLAGDAEQFF. The complete variable domain, with remaining parts taken from reference TRBV28 and TRBJ2-1, reads DVKVTQSSRYLVKRTGEKVFLECVQDMDHENMFWYRQDPGLGLRLIYFSYDVKMKEKGDIPEGYSVSREKKERFSLILESASTNQTSMYLCASSFSEGLAGDAEQFFGPGTRLTVL.

The chain has TRBV29-1 and TRBJ2-7; 7 nucleotides align to TRBD1. In germline, CDR1 is SQVTM, CDR2 ANQGSEA. With 2 bases clipped from V and 1 base from J, the junction kept 2 bases outside the gene matches. The CDR3 sequence is 13 residues long. The CDR3 DNA reads TGCAGCGTTGAATACAGGGGATCCTACGAGCAGTACTTC. Protein product: CSVEYRGSYEQYF.

The V and J genes are TRBV29-1 and TRBJ2-1, with D unclear. This CDR3 is 13 amino acids long. CDR1 is SQVTM and CDR2 is ANQGSEA in the germline V gene. V was shortened by 6 bases and J by 0 bases, with 9 bases between the two germline ends. The CDR3 bases are TGCAGCGTCGATCGGAGCTCCTACAATGAGCAGTTCTTC. Residues: CSVDRSSYNEQFF.

This chain uses TRBV5-1 with TRBJ2-3; 12 bases map to TRBD1. The CDR3 runs to 16 residues. The germline V gene encodes CDR1 SGHRS and CDR2 YFSETQ. V was clipped by 4 bases and J by 6 bases; unmatched bases: 9. CDR3 coding DNA: TGCGCCAGCAGCATCCCTAGGGGACAGGGGGCCGATACGCAGTATTTT. This gives the protein CASSIPRGQGADTQYF.

This clone was detected a few times. The chain recombines TRBV6-1 with TRBJ1-4; D is ambiguous. CDR1 and CDR2 from the germline V gene are MNHNS and SASEGT. With 1 base removed from V and 3 bases from J, the gap between germline ends came to 18 bases. The CDR3 length is 18 residues. The CDR3 loop reads CASSEGPRTSLANEKLFF. The CDR3 coding sequence is TGTGCCAGCAGTGAAGGGCCCAGAACCTCTCTGGCTAATGAAAAACTGTTTTTT.

On this clone: A read error may account for a junction end that differs from germline. The chain combines TRBV4-1 with TRBJ1-6; D might be TRBD1 (5 bases). This CDR3 spans 15 amino acids. Germline V gene lookup returns CDR1 MGHRA and CDR2 YSYEKL. CDR3 sequence reads: CASSKELGGNSPLHF. The CDR3 region has the DNA TGCGCCAGCAGCAAAGAATTGGGGGGGAATTCACCCCTCCACTTT.

This clone was counted a few times. The chain is built from TRBV7-2 and TRBJ1-1; D not resolved. The CDR3 consists of 17 residues. V was shortened by 1 base and J by 4 bases, with 19 bases between the two germline ends. The germline V gene has CDR1 SGHTA and CDR2 FQGNSA. As DNA, the CDR3 is TGTGCCAGCAGCTTAGGCAGGAGTGGCAGGCGGGGCACTGAAGCTTTCTTT. It translates to CASSLGRSGRRGTEAFF.

The chain employs TRBV6-1 and TRBJ2-7, with TRBD2 as a possible D gene (7 bases). The V end was cut by 3 bases, the J end by 7 bases, with 19 bases between. Germline V gene sequence: CDR1 MNHNS, CDR2 SASEGT. The CDR3 runs to 15 residues. The CDR3: CASSEWTRGGWEQYF. DNA for the CDR3: TGTGCCAGCAGTGAGTGGACTAGGGGGGGGTGGGAGCAGTACTTC.

The chain recombines TRBV5-8 with TRBJ2-5, with 7 bases identical to TRBD1. After removal of 3 bases from V and 2 bases from J, the junction contained 10 bases not matched to a gene. The germline V gene has CDR1 SGHTS and CDR2 YDEGEE. This CDR3 region has 16 residues. This CDR3 is CASSWTGLSGQETQYF. The CDR3 region has the DNA TGTGCCAGCAGCTGGACAGGATTAAGTGGACAAGAGACCCAGTACTTC.

In this sample, this clone turned up a few times. V is TRBV10-3 and J is TRBJ2-7; TRBD2 aligns across 10 bases. V was pared by 0 bases and J by 4 bases, with 12 bases of the junction left unmatched. This CDR3 spans 18 amino acids. CDR1 and CDR2 from the germline V gene are ENHRY and SYGVKD. CDR3 DNA: TGTGCCATCAGTGAGTCTGCCGCCGAGGGACTAGCGTGTTACGAGCAGTACTTC. Its translation is CAISESAAEGLACYEQYF.

This clone was counted only a few times. The V and J genes are TRBV6-5 and TRBJ1-1; a weak D match, TRBD1 (5 bases). In germline, CDR1 is MNHEY, CDR2 SVGAGI. V lost 6 bases and J lost 4, with 15 bases in between. The CDR3 is made up of 14 amino acids. CDR3 DNA: TGTGCCAGCAGCAACGGGGGGGGAGCCACTGAAGCTTTCTTT. Amino acids: CASSNGGGATEAFF.

The chain has TRBV6-1 and TRBJ2-5; TRBD2 matches at 8 bases. TRBJ2-7 matches the DNA end more closely, so the J call is doubtful. In germline, CDR1 is MNHNS, CDR2 SASEGT. CDR3 length: 15 residues. CDR3 DNA sequence: TGTGCCAGCACCTCGGGAGGGGGTACTCCCTACGAGCAGTACTTC. Its translation: CASTSGGGTPYEQYF.

The gene calls are TRBV5-6 and TRBJ2-5; possibly TRBD1 for D (6 bases). Germline CDR1 SGHDT, CDR2 YYEEEE. The CDR3 extends over 13 amino acids. V shed 4 bases and J shed 1 base, with 8 bases lying between them. DNA of the CDR3: TGTGCCAGCAGCCAGGACAGCCAAGAGACCCAGTACTTC. This codes for CASSQDSQETQYF.

The rearrangement uses TRBV4-1 and TRBJ2-7; 9 bases line up with TRBD2. Germline V lookup: CDR1 MGHRA, CDR2 YSYEKL. V trimming: 0 bases; J trimming: 2 bases; junction bases outside the gene matches: 8. The CDR3 sequence is 17 residues long. The CDR3 DNA sequence: TGCGCCAGCAGCCAAGATCGGGCGGGAGGGCCTCCCTACGAGCAGTACTTC. Translating gives CASSQDRAGGPPYEQYF.

The gene calls are TRBV7-2 and TRBJ2-1; 12 positions match TRBD2. In germline, CDR1 is SGHTA, CDR2 FQGNSA. The CDR3 runs 17 residues. V dropped 2 bases and J dropped 8; count of bases not matched to a gene: 10. The CDR3 spells CASSLSSRLAGAHEQFF. CDR3 sequence (DNA): TGTGCCAGCAGCTTAAGTTCTCGACTAGCGGGAGCCCATGAGCAGTTCTTC. Full variable domain (missing parts from reference TRBV7-2 and TRBJ2-1): GAGVSQSPSNKVTEKGKDVELRCDPISGHTALYWYRQSLGQGLEFLIYFQGNSAPDKSGLPSDRFSAERTGGSVSTLTIQRTQQEDSAVYLCASSLSSRLAGAHEQFFGPGTRLTVL.

This clone was recorded a few times. V and J are TRBV15 and TRBJ2-7; D is possibly TRBD2 (7 bases). This CDR3 has 18 residues. Between the trimmed V and J ends, which lost 0 bases and 2 bases, there was a span of 20 bases. Germline values: CDR1 LNHNV, CDR2 YYDKDF (reference sequence). The DNA of the CDR3 is TGTGCCACCAGCAGAGACAACCAGCCCGGGGGGCGTCCCTACGAGCAGTACTTC. This translates into CATSRDNQPGGRPYEQYF.

This clone showed up just a few times. CDR3 loop: CASSPEVRPPFFVLTF. The DNA for the CDR3 is TGCGCCAGCAGCCCGGAGGTCCGACCCCCTTTCTTCGTCCTGACTTTC. The V call is TRBV4-3, the J call TRBJ2-6; D perhaps matches TRBD2 (5 bases). Trimming removed 4 bases from V and 12 bases from J, with 22 bases in between. Germline V gives CDR1 LGHNA, CDR2 YSLEER. The CDR3 is 16 residues long.

This clone was observed a few times. The chain couples TRBV14 to TRBJ2-3; 8 positions match TRBD1. The J segment lost 6 bases and the V segment lost 2 bases, leaving 4 bases of the junction unmatched. The length of the CDR3 is 14 residues. CDR1 is SGHDN, CDR2 FVKESK, per germline. The CDR3 nucleotides read TGTGCCAGCAGCCAATTACAGGGGGTTGATACGCAGTATTTT. It is translated as CASSQLQGVDTQYF.

V and J are TRBV5-1 and TRBJ2-1; 9 bases are shared with TRBD1. Germline CDR1 SGHRS, CDR2 YFSETQ. V was clipped by 4 bases and J by 9 bases; unmatched bases: 8. The CDR3 runs 14 residues. The CDR3 bases are TGCGCCAGCAGCAACGGACAGGGGACCCCTGAGCAGTTCTTC. Translation gives CASSNGQGTPEQFF. The whole variable domain, filled in from reference TRBV5-1 and TRBJ2-1, reads KAGVTQTPRYLIKTRGQQVTLSCSPISGHRSVSWYQQTPGQGLQFLFEYFSETQRNKGNFPGRFSGRQFSNSRSEMNVSTLELGDSALYLCASSNGQGTPEQFFGPGTRLTVL.

The CDR3 sequence: CASSLGTGGDRGTEAFF. The CDR3 region has the DNA TGTGCCAGCAGCTTAGGGACAGGGGGCGATCGGGGCACTGAAGCTTTCTTT. This chain joins TRBV7-9 and TRBJ1-1; 11 bases fit TRBD1. This CDR3 is 17 amino acids long. The trim removed 1 base at V and 4 bases at J, leaving 8 bases unmatched. The germline CDR1 and CDR2 sequences are SEHNR and FQNEAQ (reference sequence).

The chain combines TRBV5-1 with TRBJ2-5; TRBD1 matches 11 bases. The ends lost 3 bases at V and 1 base at J; junction bases unmatched: 5. Germline loops: CDR1 SGHRS, CDR2 YFSETQ. This CDR3 region has 16 residues. The CDR3 region has the DNA TGCGCCAGCAGCTCCTCTGGGACAGGGGGCCAAGAGACCCAGTACTTC. Amino acid sequence: CASSSSGTGGQETQYF.

The chain employs TRBV13 and TRBJ2-3; D is undetermined. Germline V gene sequence: CDR1 PRHDT, CDR2 FYEKMQ (reference sequence). The CDR3 has 11 residues. Trimming took 5 bases from V and 6 from J, leaving 6 bases between them. CDR3 nucleotides: TGTGCCAGCAGCGCTCGGGATACGCAGTATTTT. Its protein is CASSARDTQYF. Supplemented by reference TRBV13 and TRBJ2-3, the full variable domain reads AAGVIQSPRHLIKEKRETATLKCYPIPRHDTVYWYQQGPGQDPQFLISFYEKMQSDKGSIPDRFSAQQFSDYHSELNMSSLELGDSALYFCASSARDTQYFGPGTRLTVL.